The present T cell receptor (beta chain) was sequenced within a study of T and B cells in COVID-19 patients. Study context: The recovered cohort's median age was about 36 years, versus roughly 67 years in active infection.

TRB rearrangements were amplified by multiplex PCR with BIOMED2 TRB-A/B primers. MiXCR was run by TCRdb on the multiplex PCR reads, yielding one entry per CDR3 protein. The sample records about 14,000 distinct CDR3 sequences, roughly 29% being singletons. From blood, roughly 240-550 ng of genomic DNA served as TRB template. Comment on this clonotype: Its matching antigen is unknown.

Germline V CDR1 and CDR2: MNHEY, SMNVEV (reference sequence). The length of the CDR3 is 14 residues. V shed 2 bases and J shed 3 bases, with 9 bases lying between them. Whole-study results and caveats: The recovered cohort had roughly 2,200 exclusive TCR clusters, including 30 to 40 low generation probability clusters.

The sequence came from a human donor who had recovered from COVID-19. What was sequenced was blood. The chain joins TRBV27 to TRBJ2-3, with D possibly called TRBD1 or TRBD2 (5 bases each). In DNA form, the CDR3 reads TGTGCCAGCAGTTTAGGCAGGGAGACAGATACGCAGTATTTT. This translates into CASSLGRETDTQYF.